The 20 T cell receptor beta chains given below trace back to one sample, sequenced in a study of cytomegalovirus exposure and HLA in healthy donors. Primers included in the PCR were 60 Vbeta and 13 Jbeta primers. Libraries were prepared by immunoSEQ multiplex PCR; TCRdb keeps only in-frame clonotypes and omits some of them. The sample has some 100,000 clones, roughly 85% seen once. The sample comprised PBMCs. The receptors were sampled from a man younger than 40 in good health and CMV-seronegative.

This clone has only a few counts. The rearrangement links TRBV28 to TRBJ1-2; D is undetermined. Per the germline V gene, CDR1 is MDHEN and CDR2 is SYDVKM. V lost 2 bases and J 5 bases, leaving 9 bases between the germline ends. The CDR3 contains 13 residues. As DNA, the CDR3 is TGTGCCAGCAGTTTAAGGCGGGCATATGGCTACACCTTC. Amino acids: CASSLRRAYGYTF.

V gene TRBV15 combines with J gene TRBJ2-4; 7 nucleotides align to TRBD2. Unmatched junction bases numbered 6, after V lost 4 bases and J lost 0 bases. Germline CDR1 is LNHNV and CDR2 is YYDKDF (reference sequence). The length of the CDR3 is 16 residues. In DNA, the CDR3 is TGTGCCACCAGCAACCTAGCGGCACTAGCCAAAAACATTCAGTACTTC. Protein product: CATSNLAALAKNIQYF. Looking up the rest from reference TRBV15 and TRBJ2-4 gives the full variable domain: DAMVIQNPRYQVTQFGKPVTLSCSQTLNHNVMYWYQQKSSQAPKLLFHYYDKDFNNEADTPDNFQSRRPNTSFCFLDIRSPGLGDTAMYLCATSNLAALAKNIQYFGAGTRLSVL.

This clone has just one count. V and J are TRBV30 and TRBJ2-1; 8 positions match TRBD2. Germline CDR1 reads GTSNPN; CDR2 reads SVGIG (reference sequence). The V gene end was trimmed by 1 base and the J gene end by 10 bases; junction bases not matched to a gene: 6. This CDR3 is built from 13 residues. For the CDR3, the DNA is TGTGCCTGGAGTGAAGCGGGGGTCGGGGAGCAGTTCTTC. Translation: CAWSEAGVGEQFF.

The chain carries TRBV28 and TRBJ2-1; 8 bases are shared with TRBD2. This CDR3 is 16 amino acids long. Germline values: CDR1 MDHEN, CDR2 SYDVKM. V gave up 5 bases and J gave up 4 bases; unmatched junction bases: 10. CDR3 bases: TGTGCCAGCAGTAGAATCGGGACTAGTGGGTACAATGAGCAGTTCTTC. It encodes CASSRIGTSGYNEQFF.

The rearrangement uses TRBV5-1 and TRBJ2-2; D gene unclear. The germline gives CDR1 SGHRS, CDR2 YFSETQ. The CDR3 runs to 14 residues. With 1 base removed from V and 1 base from J, the gap between germline ends came to 5 bases. The DNA for the CDR3 is TGCGCCAGCAGCTTGCTCCGGAACACCGGGGAGCTGTTTTTT. It codes for CASSLLRNTGELFF.

In the case of this clone: Other DNA sequences from this sample encode an identical CDR3 as well. The chain has TRBV5-1 and TRBJ1-5; TRBD1 agrees at 7 bases. Trimming removed 4 bases from V and 2 bases from J; junction bases left unmatched: 3. CDR3 length equals 14 residues. Germline CDR1 and CDR2: SGHRS and YFSETQ. This CDR3 reads CASSPGTGNQPQHF. CDR3 nucleotides: TGCGCCAGCAGCCCCGGGACAGGCAATCAGCCCCAGCATTTT. Complete variable domain (other parts from reference TRBV5-1 and TRBJ1-5): KAGVTQTPRYLIKTRGQQVTLSCSPISGHRSVSWYQQTPGQGLQFLFEYFSETQRNKGNFPGRFSGRQFSNSRSEMNVSTLELGDSALYLCASSPGTGNQPQHFGDGTRLSIL.

In regard to this clone: The identical CDR3 is also encoded by other nucleotide sequences in the sample. This chain links TRBV4-1 with TRBJ2-2; 7 bases align to TRBD1. Germline CDR1 and CDR2: MGHRA and YSYEKL. V was clipped by 6 bases and J by 4 bases; unmatched bases: 5. The CDR3 totals 14 residues. CDR3 nucleotides: TGCGCCAGCAGACGCCCAGGGGGCACCGGGGAGCTGTTTTTT. It specifies CASRRPGGTGELFF.

The chain combines TRBV10-3 with TRBJ1-1, with 8 positions matching TRBD1. The J segment lost 7 bases and the V segment lost 7 bases, leaving 17 bases of the junction unmatched. From germline, CDR1 is ENHRY and CDR2 SYGVKD. This CDR3 is 16 amino acids long. This CDR3 reads CAINDGRETGDNEAFF. The CDR3 region has the DNA TGTGCCATCAATGATGGTAGGGAGACAGGGGACAATGAAGCTTTCTTT.

This clone appeared a single time. The genes are TRBV5-6 and TRBJ2-7; the D gene is possibly TRBD2 (5 bases). CDR1 and CDR2 from the germline V gene are SGHDT and YYEEEE. This CDR3 is built from 12 residues. Deletions cut 4 bases from V and 6 bases from J, with 11 bases between. As DNA, the CDR3 is TGTGCCAGCAGCCGGGATTATATCGAGCAGTACTTC. This gives the protein CASSRDYIEQYF.

The J gene is TRBJ2-2, the V gene TRBV7-8, with 7 positions matching TRBD1. CDR1 is SGHVS and CDR2 is FQNEAQ in the germline V gene. The CDR3 loop spans 16 amino acids. The V gene end was trimmed by 6 bases and the J gene end by 0 bases; junction bases not matched to a gene: 7. This chain's CDR3 is CASRLMGQPNTGELFF. The DNA for the CDR3 is TGTGCCAGCAGACTTATGGGACAGCCGAACACCGGGGAGCTGTTTTTT. The entire variable domain, with the rest obtained from reference TRBV7-8 and TRBJ2-2, is as follows: GAGVSQSPRYKVAKRGQDVALRCDPISGHVSLFWYQQALGQGPEFLTYFQNEAQLDKSGLPSDRFFAERPEGSVSTLKIQRTQQEDSAVYLCASRLMGQPNTGELFFGEGSRLTVL.

A few counts support this clone. V usage is TRBV12-5 and J usage is TRBJ1-4; D ambiguous. The CDR3 sequence is 16 residues long. Germline V lookup: CDR1 LGHNT, CDR2 FRNRAP. With 1 base removed from V and 7 bases from J, the gap between germline ends came to 16 bases. The CDR3 loop is CASGLDIGGNVEKLFF. CDR3 DNA: TGTGCTAGTGGTTTGGATATAGGAGGAAATGTTGAAAAACTGTTTTTT.

This chain links TRBV7-2 with TRBJ2-5, with TRBD1 as a possible D gene (7 bases). This CDR3 region has 13 residues. Per the germline V gene, CDR1 is SGHTA and CDR2 is FQGNSA. V lost 5 bases and J 4 bases, leaving 11 bases between the germline ends. The CDR3 DNA is TGTGCCAGCAGCCCAGGGGGAGGAGAGACCCAGTACTTC. Protein product: CASSPGGGETQYF.

This clone was found once. The chain carries TRBV4-1 and TRBJ2-1, with 10 bases that match TRBD2. CDR1 and CDR2 (germline): MGHRA, YSYEKL. This CDR3 comprises 20 residues. J lost 0 bases, V lost 3 bases, and 14 bases had no gene match. The CDR3 coding sequence is TGCGCCAGCAGCCAGGGTAGACTAGCGGGTTATCAAAGCTCCTACAATGAGCAGTTCTTC. It translates to CASSQGRLAGYQSSYNEQFF.

This clone showed up just once. The chain carries TRBV7-9 and TRBJ2-3, with TRBD2 matching 12 bases. J gave up 4 bases and V 4 bases, and 3 bases lay outside the gene matches. Germline V lookup: CDR1 SEHNR, CDR2 FQNEAQ (reference sequence). The CDR3 contains 15 residues. The CDR3 sequence is CASSSSGGAADTQYF. The CDR3 coding sequence is TGTGCCAGCAGCTCTAGCGGGGGGGCCGCAGATACGCAGTATTTT. Together with reference TRBV7-9 and TRBJ2-3, the CDR3 gives the full variable domain: DTGVSQNPRHKITKRGQNVTFRCDPISEHNRLYWYRQTLGQGPEFLTYFQNEAQLEKSRLLSDRFSAERPKGSFSTLEIQRTEQGDSAMYLCASSSSGGAADTQYFGPGTRLTVL.

This clone was picked up a small number of times. The rearrangement links TRBV6-6 to TRBJ1-2; no reliable D call. There are 11 residues in the CDR3. Deletions cut 5 bases from V and 7 bases from J, with 8 bases between. The germline CDR1 and CDR2 sequences are MNHNY and SVGAGI (reference sequence). The CDR3 is CASSPLSGYTF. Written as DNA, the CDR3 is TGTGCCAGCAGTCCCCTATCTGGCTACACCTTC.

For the CDR3, the DNA is TGCAGCGCTAAAGACAGGGGCTCCTACAATGAGCAGTTCTTC. Amino acid sequence: CSAKDRGSYNEQFF. V gene TRBV29-1 combines with J gene TRBJ2-1, with 8 bases fitting TRBD1. Germline values: CDR1 SQVTM, CDR2 ANQGSEA. The CDR3 is 14 residues long. Losses at the gene ends were 7 bases for V and 0 bases for J; bases not matched to a gene: 5.

The V call is TRBV28, the J call TRBJ1-1; D not certain. The CDR3 length is 11 residues. The V gene's germline CDR1 is MDHEN and CDR2 SYDVKM. V was clipped by 4 bases and J by 6 bases, with 6 bases between them. The chain's CDR3 is CASSSVAEAFF. CDR3 bases: TGTGCCAGCAGTTCGGTTGCTGAAGCTTTCTTT.

The chain employs TRBV19 and TRBJ2-1; 8 bases are a match to TRBD1. CDR1 LNHDA and CDR2 SQIVND come from the germline V gene (reference sequence). With 6 bases clipped from V and 4 bases from J, the junction kept 11 bases outside the gene matches. The CDR3 has 16 amino acids. The CDR3 spells CASSTLGGQGYNEQFF. The CDR3 DNA reads TGTGCCAGTAGCACCCTCGGAGGACAGGGTTACAATGAGCAGTTCTTC.

The rearrangement joins TRBV5-1 to TRBJ2-6; 8 bases fit TRBD2. V trimming: 8 bases; J trimming: 0 bases; junction bases outside the gene matches: 16. Looked up from germline, CDR1 is SGHRS and CDR2 is YFSETQ. CDR3 length: 19 residues. The DNA for the CDR3 is TGCGCCAGACACCCTCCGGGGGGGGCGGGGAGCTCTGGGGCCAACGTCCTGACTTTC. Translated: CARHPPGGAGSSGANVLTF.

This chain uses TRBV7-9 with TRBJ2-1, with TRBD1 matching over 8 bases. CDR3 length: 14 residues. Germline V gene sequence: CDR1 SEHNR, CDR2 FQNEAQ (reference sequence). V was clipped by 1 base and J by 13 bases; unmatched bases: 9. The CDR3 loop is CASSLEDRVLSQFF. The CDR3 coding sequence is TGTGCCAGCAGCTTAGAGGACAGGGTTCTGTCACAGTTCTTC. The complete variable domain, with remaining parts taken from reference TRBV7-9 and TRBJ2-1, reads DTGVSQNPRHKITKRGQNVTFRCDPISEHNRLYWYRQTLGQGPEFLTYFQNEAQLEKSRLLSDRFSAERPKGSFSTLEIQRTEQGDSAMYLCASSLEDRVLSQFFGPGTRLTVL.